The T cell receptor (beta chain) under discussion was sequenced for a study of OX40 agonist ivuxolimab in advanced cancers. To note about this clone: The sample carries other DNA sequences with the same CDR3.

Germline V gene lookup returns CDR1 SGHVS and CDR2 FQNEAQ. Trimming at V came to 5 bases and at J to 2 bases, leaving 4 bases not matched to a gene. The CDR3 contains 14 residues. Clones were read by immunoSEQ multiplex PCR, and TCRdb kept only the in-frame ones, dropping some. Of about 79,000 clones listed, 84% are singletons. The V and J genes are TRBV7-8 and TRBJ1-1; 8 bases are shared with TRBD1. The source was CD4+ or CD8+ T cells sorted from blood, collected in a trial of the OX40 agonist ivuxolimab. This receptor was taken from an adult with an advanced solid tumor such as melanoma, head and neck, liver or kidney cancer. The DNA of the CDR3 is TGTGCCAGCAGCGTAGACAGGGGCAACACTGAAGCTTTCTTT. It encodes CASSVDRGNTEAFF.